The T cell receptor beta chain under discussion was sequenced for a study of T cell responses to AZD1222 COVID-19 vaccine. Repertoires were generated with immunoSEQ multiplex PCR, while TCRdb's copy carries only in-frame clones and drops some. Of 130,000 or so clones in the sample, about 93% were seen once. The germline gives CDR1 SGHVS, CDR2 FQNEAQ. Trimming removed 5 bases at V and 3 bases at J, with 10 bases between. The CDR3 totals 13 residues. The chain couples TRBV7-8 to TRBJ1-2; D might be TRBD1 (5 bases). Sequencing was performed on peripheral blood, taken on day 0 of AZD1222 vaccination. The sequence came from an adult in good health. CDR3 DNA sequence: TGTGCCAGCAGCAAGGGGCCCGACTATGGCTACACCTTC. Protein sequence: CASSKGPDYGYTF.